The following is a T cell receptor beta chain sequence with its context. This sample is drawn from a study of T cell responses to AZD1222 COVID-19 vaccine. Sequenced by immunoSEQ multiplex PCR; TCRdb stores in-frame clones only, minus some. The sample includes around 160,000 clones, approximately 90% of them seen just once. CDR3 size: 19 residues. The receptor was derived from an adult in good health. This specimen was peripheral blood, taken on day 0 of AZD1222 vaccination. The V and J genes are TRBV12-2 and TRBJ2-7; TRBD2 is the table's D call, not checked against the DNA. TRBV12-2 is deemed a pseudogene. The CDR3 loop is CAPQPHGTSGRIGEYEQYF. The CDR3 DNA is TGTGCACCACAGCCCCACGGGACTAGCGGGCGAATAGGAGAGTACGAGCAGTACTTC.